Below, one T cell receptor (beta chain) is given with its context. This clonotype was counted at least ten times. Which antigen it targets is not known. No qualities accompany the bases; no much larger clone lies one base away. Including cysteine and phenylalanine, the CDR3 has 13 amino acids. Only the CDR3 DNA is retained, 39 bases long and in frame from the first base. At the junction V is shortened by 6 bases and J by 4 bases, with 11 bases in between. These data are taken from a study of T-cell reconstitution after alpha-beta-depleted transplantation in children (dated by TCRdb to the mid-2010s). Notes on the research overall: Using TCR repertoire profiling, the study quantitatively followed how T-cell immune reconstitution unfolded in children after TCRalphabeta/CD19-depleted allogeneic hematopoietic cell transplantation. General study outcomes and caveats: Apparently early alphabetaT-cell count recovery about two months after transplant reportedly relied on only several hundred rapidly expanded clones derived from non-depleted graft cells. The high TCRbeta diversity at day 60 in some patients was ascribed to recipient T cells and intrathymic progenitors that had survived conditioning. Over subsequent months, a decline in hyperexpanded clone frequencies was noted, and after one year, T-cell counts and TCRbeta diversity were mostly ascribed to newly produced T cells.

In light of the paper, this sample's treatment or condition label describes: allogeneic hematopoietic cell transplantation with graft depleted of TCRalphabeta T cells and CD19 B cells. Transplant recipients were children who received TCRalphabeta/CD19-depleted allogeneic hematopoietic cell grafts. The library was generated by PCR. The sample was run on an Illumina HiSeq 2500. Molecular barcoding was employed in the preparation of TCR libraries, with unique molecular identifiers being used to normalize TCRbeta repertoire quantification. TCRdb took the public reads, trimmed them with fastp at Q25, ran MiXCR for clone calling and kept in-frame beta chains. Identical CDR3 proteins give one entry, which carries the most common genes and DNA. Within this sample are 490,000 or so distinct CDR3 sequences, with approximately 10% of them counted one time only. The ten largest clones represent 2% to 2.5% of the sample.

The receptor comes from a child aged 2-15 years with inherited bone marrow failure, due to receive a stem cell transplant. Recombination connected TRBV12-3 or TRBV12-4 to TRBJ2-3; D gene: possibly TRBD1, on 6 matching bases. Sequenced here: PBMCs, sampled before TCRalphabeta/CD19-depleted stem cell transplant. The DNA sequence is given as TGTGCCAGCAGAGGGGGTTCGGCAGATACGCAGTATTTT. This encodes CASRGGSADTQYF.